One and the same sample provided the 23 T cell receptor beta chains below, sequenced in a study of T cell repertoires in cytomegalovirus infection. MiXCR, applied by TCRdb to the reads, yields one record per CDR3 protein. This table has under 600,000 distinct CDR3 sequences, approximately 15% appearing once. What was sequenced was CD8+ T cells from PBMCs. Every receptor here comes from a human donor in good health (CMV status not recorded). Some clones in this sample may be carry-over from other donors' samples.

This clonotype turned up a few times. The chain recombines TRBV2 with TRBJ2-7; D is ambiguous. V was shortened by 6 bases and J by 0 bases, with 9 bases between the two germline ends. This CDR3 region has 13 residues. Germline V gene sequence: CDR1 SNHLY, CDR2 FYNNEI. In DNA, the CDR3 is TGTGCCAGCAGACCTGGGATCTCCTACGAGCAGTACTTC. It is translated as CASRPGISYEQYF.

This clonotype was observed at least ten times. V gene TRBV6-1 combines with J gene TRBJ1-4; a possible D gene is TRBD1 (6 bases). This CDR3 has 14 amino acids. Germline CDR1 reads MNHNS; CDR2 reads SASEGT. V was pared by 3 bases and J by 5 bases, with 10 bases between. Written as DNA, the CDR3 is TGTGCCAGCAGTGATCCGGACAGAAATGAAAAACTGTTTTTT. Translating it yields CASSDPDRNEKLFF.

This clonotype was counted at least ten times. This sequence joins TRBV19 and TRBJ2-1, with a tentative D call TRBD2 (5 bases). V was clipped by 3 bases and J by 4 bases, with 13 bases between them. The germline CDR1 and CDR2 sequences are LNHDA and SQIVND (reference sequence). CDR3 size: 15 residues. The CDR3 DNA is TGTGCCAGTAGTATCCCCCTAGCCAGGTACAATGAGCAGTTCTTC. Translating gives CASSIPLARYNEQFF.

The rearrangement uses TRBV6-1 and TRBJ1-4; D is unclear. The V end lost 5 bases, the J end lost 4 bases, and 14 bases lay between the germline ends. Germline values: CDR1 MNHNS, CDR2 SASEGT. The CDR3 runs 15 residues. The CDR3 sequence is CASSHPGSGNEKLFF. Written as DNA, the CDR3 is TGTGCCAGCAGTCACCCTGGGTCCGGTAATGAAAAACTGTTTTTT.

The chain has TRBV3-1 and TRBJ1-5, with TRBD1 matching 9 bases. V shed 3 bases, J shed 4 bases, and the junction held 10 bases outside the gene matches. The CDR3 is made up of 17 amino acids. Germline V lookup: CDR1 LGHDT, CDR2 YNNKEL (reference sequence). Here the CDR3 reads CASSHDTGTGFNQPQHF. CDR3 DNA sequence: TGTGCCAGCAGCCATGATACCGGGACAGGGTTTAATCAGCCCCAGCATTTT.

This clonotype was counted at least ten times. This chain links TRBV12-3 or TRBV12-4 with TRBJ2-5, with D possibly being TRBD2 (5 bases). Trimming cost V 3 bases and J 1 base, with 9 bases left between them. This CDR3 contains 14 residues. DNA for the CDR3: TGTGCCAGCAGTTTCGGGGTTACCCAAGAGACCCAGTACTTC. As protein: CASSFGVTQETQYF.

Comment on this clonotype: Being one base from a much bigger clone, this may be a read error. The CDR3 here is CAGSLELATYYGYTF. DNA of the CDR3: TGTGCCGGCAGCCTAGAGTTAGCTACTTACTATGGCTACACCTTC. The genes are TRBV7-9 and TRBJ1-2; D is uncertain. In germline, CDR1 is SEHNR, CDR2 FQNEAQ (reference sequence). The CDR3 consists of 15 residues.

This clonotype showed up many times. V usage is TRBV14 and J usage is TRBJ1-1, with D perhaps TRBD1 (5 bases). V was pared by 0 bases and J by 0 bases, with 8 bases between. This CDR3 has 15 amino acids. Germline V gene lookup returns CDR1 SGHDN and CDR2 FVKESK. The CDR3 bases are TGTGCCAGCAGCCAAGATCAGGGACTGAACACTGAAGCTTTCTTT. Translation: CASSQDQGLNTEAFF.

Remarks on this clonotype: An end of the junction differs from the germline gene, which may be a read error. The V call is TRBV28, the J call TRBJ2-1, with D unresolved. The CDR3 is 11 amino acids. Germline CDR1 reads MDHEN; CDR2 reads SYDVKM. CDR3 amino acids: CAIYSYNEKFF. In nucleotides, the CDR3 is TGCGCGATATACTCATACAATGAGAAGTTCTTC.

The CDR3 is CASSIGTGGRGRGNQPQHF. DNA for the CDR3: TGTGCCAGTAGTATAGGAACAGGGGGCCGTGGTAGAGGCAATCAGCCCCAGCATTTT. This chain connects TRBV19 to TRBJ1-5; TRBD1 aligns across 9 bases. Germline CDR1 is LNHDA and CDR2 is SQIVND (reference sequence). The CDR3 length is 19 residues. V lost 1 base, J lost 2 bases, and 12 bases stayed unmatched.

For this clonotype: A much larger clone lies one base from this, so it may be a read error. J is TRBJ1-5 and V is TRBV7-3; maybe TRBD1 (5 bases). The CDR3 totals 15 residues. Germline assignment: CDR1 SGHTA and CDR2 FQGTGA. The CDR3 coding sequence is TGTGCCAGCAGTAAGGACGGTCCGGACAATAAGCCCCAGCATTTT. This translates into CASSKDGPDNKPQHF.

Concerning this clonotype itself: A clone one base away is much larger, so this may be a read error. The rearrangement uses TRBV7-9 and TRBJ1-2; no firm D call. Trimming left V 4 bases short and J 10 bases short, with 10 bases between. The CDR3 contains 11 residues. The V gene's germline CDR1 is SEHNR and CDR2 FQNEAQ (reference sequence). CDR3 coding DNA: TGTGCCAGCAGCTCTCCGTTGGTCTACACCTTC. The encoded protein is CASSSPLVYTF.

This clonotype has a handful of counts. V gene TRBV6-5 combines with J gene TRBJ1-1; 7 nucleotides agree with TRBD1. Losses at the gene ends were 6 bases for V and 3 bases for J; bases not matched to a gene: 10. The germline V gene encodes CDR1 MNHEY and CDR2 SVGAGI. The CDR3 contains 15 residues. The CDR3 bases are TGTGCCAGCAGAGGTGCGACAGGGACAGACACTGAAGCTTTCTTT. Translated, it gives CASRGATGTDTEAFF.

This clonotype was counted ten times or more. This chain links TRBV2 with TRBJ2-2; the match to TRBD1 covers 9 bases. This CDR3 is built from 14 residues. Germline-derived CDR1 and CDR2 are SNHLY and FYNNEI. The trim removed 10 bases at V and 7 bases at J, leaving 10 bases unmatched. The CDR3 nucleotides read TGTGCCAAGAACCGGGACAGGGAAGGCGGGGAGCTGTTTTTT. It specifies CAKNRDREGGELFF. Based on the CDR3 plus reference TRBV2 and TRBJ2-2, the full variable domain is EPEVTQTPSHQVTQMGQEVILRCVPISNHLYFYWYRQILGQKVEFLVSFYNNEISEKSEIFDDQFSVERPDGSNFTLKIRSTKLEDSAMYFCAKNRDREGGELFFGEGSRLTVL.

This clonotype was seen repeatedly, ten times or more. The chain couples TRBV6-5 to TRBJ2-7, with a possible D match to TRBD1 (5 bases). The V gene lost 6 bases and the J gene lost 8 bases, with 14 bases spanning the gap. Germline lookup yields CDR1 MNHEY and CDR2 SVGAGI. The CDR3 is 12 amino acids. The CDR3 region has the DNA TGTGCCAGCAGCCAAGACAGTTACAAGCAGTACTTC. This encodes CASSQDSYKQYF.

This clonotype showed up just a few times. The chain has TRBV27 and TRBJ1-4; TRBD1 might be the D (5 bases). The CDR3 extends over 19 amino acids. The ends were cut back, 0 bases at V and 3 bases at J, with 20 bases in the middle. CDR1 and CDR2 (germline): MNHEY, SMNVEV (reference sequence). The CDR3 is CASSLSIRQGGAPNEKLFF. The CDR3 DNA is TGTGCCAGCAGTTTATCGATTCGTCAGGGAGGGGCCCCTAATGAAAAACTGTTTTTT.

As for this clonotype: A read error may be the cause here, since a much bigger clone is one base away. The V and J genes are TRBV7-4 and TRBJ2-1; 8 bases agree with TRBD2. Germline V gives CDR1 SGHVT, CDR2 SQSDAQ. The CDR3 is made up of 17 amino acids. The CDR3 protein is CASSITSGAPSYNVQFF. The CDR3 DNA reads TGTGCCAGCAGCATAACTAGCGGTGCGCCATCCTACAATGTGCAGTTCTTC.

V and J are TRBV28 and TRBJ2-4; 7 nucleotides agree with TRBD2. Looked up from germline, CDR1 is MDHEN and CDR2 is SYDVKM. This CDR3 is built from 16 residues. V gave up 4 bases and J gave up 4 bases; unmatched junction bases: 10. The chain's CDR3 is CASSYPISGLKNIQYF. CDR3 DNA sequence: TGTGCCAGCAGTTACCCGATTAGCGGGTTAAAAAACATTCAGTACTTC.

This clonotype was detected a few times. The CDR3 loop reads CASSSLGGLETQYF. In DNA, the CDR3 is TGTGCCAGCAGTTCCCTTGGGGGGTTGGAGACCCAGTACTTC. V gene TRBV7-9 combines with J gene TRBJ2-5; the D gene is possibly TRBD2 (6 bases). Trimming took off 6 bases at V and 5 bases at J, with 16 bases between the two ends. CDR3 size: 14 residues. Looked up from germline, CDR1 is SEHNR and CDR2 is FQNEAQ (reference sequence). Looking up the rest from reference TRBV7-9 and TRBJ2-5 gives the full variable domain: DTGVSQNPRHKITKRGQNVTFRCDPISEHNRLYWYRQTLGQGPEFLTYFQNEAQLEKSRLLSDRFSAERPKGSFSTLEIQRTEQGDSAMYLCASSSLGGLETQYFGPGTRLLVL.

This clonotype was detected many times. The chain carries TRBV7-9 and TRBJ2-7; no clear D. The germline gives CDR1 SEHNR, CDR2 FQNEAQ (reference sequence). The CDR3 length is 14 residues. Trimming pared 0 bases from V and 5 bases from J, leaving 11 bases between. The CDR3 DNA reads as TGTGCCAGCAGCTTAGCAGGGATCCAACACGAGCAGTACTTC. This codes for CASSLAGIQHEQYF.

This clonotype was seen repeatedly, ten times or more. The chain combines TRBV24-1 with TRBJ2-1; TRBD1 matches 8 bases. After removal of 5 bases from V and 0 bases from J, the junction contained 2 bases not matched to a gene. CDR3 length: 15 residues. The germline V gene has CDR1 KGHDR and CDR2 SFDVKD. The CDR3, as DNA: TGTGCCACCAGTGGAACAGGGGGCTCCTACAATGAGCAGTTCTTC. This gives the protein CATSGTGGSYNEQFF.

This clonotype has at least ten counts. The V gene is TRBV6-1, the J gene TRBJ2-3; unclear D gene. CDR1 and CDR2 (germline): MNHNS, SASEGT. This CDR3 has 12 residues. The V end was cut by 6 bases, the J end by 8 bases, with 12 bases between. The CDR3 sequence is CASRGPDGTQYF. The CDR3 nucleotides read TGTGCCAGCAGAGGGCCTGACGGTACGCAGTATTTT.

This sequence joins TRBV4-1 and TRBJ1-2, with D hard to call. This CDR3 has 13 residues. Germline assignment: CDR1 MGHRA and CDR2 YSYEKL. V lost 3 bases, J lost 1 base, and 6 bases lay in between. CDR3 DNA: TGCGCCAGCAGCCAGGGCAATAACTATGGCTACACCTTC. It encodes CASSQGNNYGYTF.